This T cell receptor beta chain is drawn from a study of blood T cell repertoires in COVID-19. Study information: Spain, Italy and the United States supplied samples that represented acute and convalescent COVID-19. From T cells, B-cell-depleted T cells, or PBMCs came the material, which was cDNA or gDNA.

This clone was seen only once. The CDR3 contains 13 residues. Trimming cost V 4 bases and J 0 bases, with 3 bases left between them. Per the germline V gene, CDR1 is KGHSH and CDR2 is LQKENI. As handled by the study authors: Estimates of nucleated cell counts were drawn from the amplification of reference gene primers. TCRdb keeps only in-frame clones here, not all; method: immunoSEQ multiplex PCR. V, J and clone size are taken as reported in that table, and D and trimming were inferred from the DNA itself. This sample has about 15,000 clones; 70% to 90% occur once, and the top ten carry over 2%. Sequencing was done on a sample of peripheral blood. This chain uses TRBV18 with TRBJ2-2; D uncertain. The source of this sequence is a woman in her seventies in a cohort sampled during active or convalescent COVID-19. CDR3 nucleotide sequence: TGTGCCAGCTCACACTCGAACACCGGGGAGCTGTTTTTT. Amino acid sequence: CASSHSNTGELFF.